This TCR beta chain was sequenced for a study of long-term antiretroviral therapy in people with HIV. Overall study findings and caveats: Clonotypes expanded prior to ART showed repertoire dominance at all sampled time points. Whereas controls had wider CDR3 length ranges, HIV repertoires had narrower ones.

Sequencing relied on immunoSEQ assay v3.0, run at survey level. Repertoires were generated with immunoSEQ multiplex PCR, while TCRdb's copy carries only in-frame clones and drops some. The table shows around 30,000 clones, with around 89% occurring only once. Germline loops: CDR1 MNHEY, CDR2 SMNVEV (reference sequence). The CDR3 loop spans 16 amino acids. Comment on this clone: Its antigen is undetermined. One end of the junction is discordant with germline, which a read error may explain.

The TCR was taken from a woman between 18 and 30 years old with HIV. V is TRBV27 and J is TRBJ2-2; TRBD2 matches at 7 bases. Specimen: unsorted PBMCs, collected 0.5 years after starting antiretroviral therapy. CDR3 coding DNA: TGTGCCAGCAGTCTATCAACTAGCGCTAACACCGGGGAGCTGTTTTTT. Its protein is CASSLSTSANTGELFF.